This T cell receptor beta chain was obtained from a study of blood T cell repertoires in COVID-19 (dated by TCRdb to about 2020). Regarding the research as a whole: Samples from collaborators originated in the United States, Italy and Spain and spanned both the acute and convalescent phases of COVID-19. The dataset comprised deeply sampled blood TCRbeta repertoires from subjects exposed to, actively infected with, or recovered from COVID-19. The sample metadata nearly always contained a de-identified subject ID, COVID-19 status, age in years and sex. Where HLA class I and class II types were available, the types were taken from metadata supplied by the sample provider, not from assay-based typing. Samples came from the ongoing ImmuneRACE study (first 160 participants) plus 1,254 subjects from 6 global collaborators. The prospective study material was composed of cDNA or gDNA derived from T cells, B-cell-depleted T cells, or PBMCs. The repertoires were made available in a free public database intended to serve as a resource for research on the immune response to SARS-CoV-2. What the research found in general, with its limitations: The quantity of clinical and demographic metadata differed by source and by participant and was supplied without curation.

The cysteine opens and the phenylalanine closes a CDR3 of 15 amino acids. Of all the DNA, just the CDR3 is kept, 45 bases in frame from base 1. Here V drops 5 bases and J drops 0 bases, and the junction holds 7 bases not matched to any gene. Based on the germline V gene, the CDR1 and CDR2 sequences are SGHVS and FQNEAQ. Remarks on this clone: The antigen this receptor binds is unknown. Nothing much larger sits one base from this clone, and base qualities are not available.

The immunoSEQ Assay, a bias-controlled multiplex PCR, was used to amplify TCRbeta CDR3 regions from genomic DNA. In the source study's methods: The number of nucleated cells in each sample was estimated by amplification of reference gene primers within the assay. To quantify the absolute abundance of each unique TCRbeta CDR3 rearrangement, sequence reads were collapsed and filtered. For each sample, productive Simpson clonality was calculated by taking the square root of Simpson's diversity index across productive rearrangements. TCRdb provides this immuneACCESS table in a form limited to in-frame rearrangements. Some clones are lacking; in checked studies, under half of them reflect an unresolved V gene, and why the rest are absent is not known. V, J and clone size were drawn from that table, and D and trimming were deduced from the DNA. The sample profile shows approximately 96,000 clones; about 84% of them were found once. The ten biggest clones cover around 10% of the sample.

Whole blood was collected in K2EDTA tubes by collaborating institutions according to the institutions' own protocols. Collaborator samples were shipped for TCRbeta analysis as frozen whole blood, isolated PBMCs, or DNA extracted from either sample type. The rearranged chain carries TRBV7-8 and TRBJ2-7; the central 7 bases match TRBD1. The TCR comes from a woman aged 80 or over with acute or convalescent COVID-19. The specimen sequenced was peripheral blood. The DNA reads as follows: TGTGCCAGCAGCCGCTGCTCAGGGGGCTCCTACGAGCAGTACTTC. It translates as CASSRCSGGSYEQYF.